The next 16 T cell receptor beta chains were all read from a single sample in a study of blood T cell repertoires in COVID-19. Sequencing was performed with immunoSEQ multiplex PCR; in TCRdb, only in-frame clones are kept and a portion is missing. This table has about 120,000 clones, more than 80% appearing once. Material for sequencing was peripheral blood. All receptors derive from a middle-aged woman with acute or convalescent COVID-19.

The chain has TRBV5-1 and TRBJ1-2; no reliable D call. This CDR3 is built from 13 residues. The V end was cut by 5 bases, the J end by 2 bases, with 10 bases between. Germline V gives CDR1 SGHRS, CDR2 YFSETQ. CDR3 DNA: TGCGCCAGCAGTCTAAGTGAGAACTATGGCTACACCTTC. Protein product: CASSLSENYGYTF.

This clone was recorded once. The V call is TRBV23-1, the J call TRBJ1-5; possibly TRBD1 for D (6 bases). TRBV23-1 is designated an ORF whose function remains uncertain. Trimming pared 6 bases from V and 2 bases from J, leaving 32 bases between. This CDR3 has 21 residues. The CDR3 nucleotides are TGCGCCAGCAGACGCTTACAGGGACGTAATTGGTCCGGAAGGTGCAATCAGCCCCAGCATTTT. Translating gives CASRRLQGRNWSGRCNQPQHF.

This clone was recorded only once. The J gene is TRBJ2-1, the V gene TRBV7-8, with 10 bases aligning to TRBD2. Trimming at V came to 3 bases and at J to 12 bases, leaving 11 bases not matched to a gene. This CDR3 spans 15 amino acids. From germline, CDR1 is SGHVS and CDR2 FQNEAQ. The CDR3 is CASSFGLAASFGQFF. The DNA for the CDR3 is TGTGCCAGCAGCTTCGGACTAGCGGCCTCTTTTGGGCAGTTCTTC. The full variable domain, rest sourced from reference TRBV7-8 and TRBJ2-1, is GAGVSQSPRYKVAKRGQDVALRCDPISGHVSLFWYQQALGQGPEFLTYFQNEAQLDKSGLPSDRFFAERPEGSVSTLKIQRTQQEDSAVYLCASSFGLAASFGQFFGPGTRLTVL.

This chain uses TRBV6-6 with TRBJ1-2; D is uncertain. V lost 0 bases, J lost 8 bases, and 13 bases lay in between. CDR1 is MNHNY and CDR2 is SVGAGI in the germline V gene (reference sequence). CDR3 length equals 14 residues. CDR3 amino acids: CASSYSTRDRGYTF. CDR3 coding DNA: TGTGCCAGCAGTTACTCGACGAGGGATAGGGGCTACACCTTC.

V and J are TRBV7-3 and TRBJ1-1; D unclear. Trimming removed 3 bases at V and 1 base at J, with 9 bases between. The CDR3 runs to 14 residues. Germline CDR1 is SGHTA and CDR2 is FQGTGA. The CDR3 bases are TGTGCCAGCAGCTTTTTGGCGGAGAACACTGAAGCTTTCTTT. Translation: CASSFLAENTEAFF.

With respect to this clone: A read error may produce the germline difference seen at one junction end. The rearrangement joins TRBV19 to TRBJ1-2, with D uncertain. The CDR3 runs to 14 residues. Germline CDR1 is LNHDA and CDR2 is SQIVND (reference sequence). CDR3 DNA sequence: TGTGCCAGTAGTATCTCGGGAAGGGCCTATGGCTACGCCTTC. Translated, it gives CASSISGRAYGYAF.

This clone was found a few times. V and J are TRBV9 and TRBJ1-2, with D maybe TRBD1 (6 bases). The germline V gene encodes CDR1 SGDLS and CDR2 YYNGEE. The CDR3 contains 15 residues. The ends were cut back, 3 bases at V and 2 bases at J, with 14 bases in the middle. The CDR3 reads CASSGSGGLNYGYTF. CDR3 bases: TGTGCCAGCAGCGGGTCGGGGGGCCTCAACTATGGCTACACCTTC.

The CDR3 loop is CASSVSSGGPYEQFF. In DNA form, the CDR3 reads TGTGCCAGCAGCGTATCTAGCGGGGGGCCCTATGAGCAGTTCTTC. The gene calls are TRBV9 and TRBJ2-1; 11 nucleotides agree with TRBD2. The V segment lost 1 base and the J segment 8 bases; nucleotides outside the gene matches: 5. The CDR3 is made up of 15 amino acids. Germline lookup yields CDR1 SGDLS and CDR2 YYNGEE. The full variable domain, its missing parts supplied by reference TRBV9 and TRBJ2-1, is DSGVTQTPKHLITATGQRVTLRCSPRSGDLSVYWYQQSLDQGLQFLIQYYNGEERAKGNILERFSAQQFPDLHSELNLSSLELGDSALYFCASSVSSGGPYEQFFGPGTRLTVL.

This clone appeared once. CDR3 amino acids: CASTFEGCGYTF. Here the CDR3 DNA reads TGTGCCAGCACCTTCGAGGGCTGTGGCTACACCTTC. The V call is TRBV6-5, the J call TRBJ1-2, with no clear D. The CDR3 consists of 12 residues. The V and J ends lost 7 bases and 7 bases respectively, with 13 bases between them. Germline V gene lookup returns CDR1 MNHEY and CDR2 SVGAGI.

The chain carries TRBV5-1 and TRBJ1-1; D remains unclear. This CDR3 has 14 residues. Trimming cost V 4 bases and J 2 bases, with 12 bases left between them. From germline, CDR1 is SGHRS and CDR2 YFSETQ. Here the CDR3 DNA reads TGCGCCAGCAGCCCGGCGACTGTAAACACTGAAGCTTTCTTT. It is translated as CASSPATVNTEAFF.

CDR3 sequence (DNA): TGCGCCAGCAGCTTGCGAACAGGGCCATCCTACGAGCAGTACTTC. Translated: CASSLRTGPSYEQYF. The V gene is TRBV5-1, the J gene TRBJ2-7, with a possible D match to TRBD1 (6 bases). The CDR3 contains 15 residues. The germline V and J ends were trimmed by 1 base and 1 base, with 12 bases remaining between them. The germline gives CDR1 SGHRS, CDR2 YFSETQ.

This clone was counted a few times. V is TRBV7-9 and J is TRBJ2-1; 9 bases fit TRBD2. This CDR3 has 18 amino acids. Germline CDR1 is SEHNR and CDR2 is FQNEAQ (reference sequence). The V and J ends lost 3 bases and 3 bases, in that order; junction bases with no gene match: 12. CDR3 region: CASSFGLAGRPHYNEQFF. The CDR3 region has the DNA TGTGCCAGCAGCTTTGGTCTAGCGGGGCGCCCACACTACAATGAGCAGTTCTTC.

V gene TRBV9 combines with J gene TRBJ2-2; perhaps TRBD1 as D (6 bases). This CDR3 spans 17 amino acids. Deletions cut 4 bases from V and 6 bases from J, with 22 bases between. Germline V gene lookup returns CDR1 SGDLS and CDR2 YYNGEE. In nucleotides, the CDR3 is TGTGCCAGCAGCTCAACCCAAAAAGGGGGATCCGCCGGGGAGCTGTTTTTT. Residues: CASSSTQKGGSAGELFF.

The genes are TRBV19 and TRBJ2-2; tentatively, D is TRBD1 (6 bases). Germline CDR1 LNHDA, CDR2 SQIVND (reference sequence). V was trimmed by 5 bases and J by 7 bases, leaving 14 bases between them. There are 14 residues in the CDR3. DNA of the CDR3: TGTGCCAGTAGTTTACAGGGTTTAAGCGGGGAGCTGTTTTTT. It translates to CASSLQGLSGELFF.

The J gene is TRBJ1-3, the V gene TRBV6-6, with no clear D. This CDR3 has 14 residues. Trimming took off 6 bases at V and 0 bases at J, with 9 bases between the two ends. The germline CDR1 and CDR2 sequences are MNHNY and SVGAGI (reference sequence). CDR3 bases: TGTGCCAGCAGAGAAGGGAGCTCTGGAAACACCATATATTTT. This encodes CASREGSSGNTIYF.

In this sample, this clone turned up a few times. The chain is built from TRBV7-9 and TRBJ1-5; D is unclear. V dropped 5 bases and J dropped 0 bases, with 8 bases sitting between them. Per the germline V gene, CDR1 is SEHNR and CDR2 is FQNEAQ (reference sequence). This CDR3 has 14 amino acids. The CDR3 loop reads CASSLQYSNQPQHF. For the CDR3, the DNA is TGTGCCAGCAGCCTCCAGTATAGCAATCAGCCCCAGCATTTT.